A selection of T cell receptor beta chains follows, all from one sample in a study of T cell responses to AZD1222 COVID-19 vaccine. Assay used: immunoSEQ multiplex PCR; TCRdb lists only in-frame clones, some missing. The sample has tens of thousands of clones, roughly nine tenths seen once. Sequenced material: peripheral blood, taken on day 0 of AZD1222 vaccination. Receptors originate from an adult in good health. Each CDR3 is given with its conserved first and last residue. Fields, in order: D gene, J gene, V gene, clone size, CDR3 protein, CDR3 DNA. A D gene is named only where the DNA matches it firmly. For some rows the clone size is stated as once, few or many, or as a class when expanded; others skip it.

- TRBJ2-5 TRBV18 - CASSPAEVRKTQYF TGTGCCAGCTCACCAGCGGAGGTCAGAAAGACCCAGTACTTC
- TRBJ1-4 TRBV7-9 - CASSPDSSGEKLFF TGTGCCAGCAGCCCGGACTCATCTGGGGAAAAACTGTTTTTT
- TRBJ1-5 TRBV28 - CASSSGGSSNQPQHF TGTGCCAGCAGTTCTGGGGGATCTAGCAATCAGCCCCAGCATTTT
- TRBJ2-7 TRBV3-1/TRBV3-2 - CASSQENRARYEQYF TGTGCCAGCAGCCAAGAGAATCGGGCTAGGTACGAGCAGTACTTC
- TRBJ1-5 TRBV15 - CATSRGSNQPQHF TGTGCCACCAGCAGGGGGAGCAATCAGCCCCAGCATTTT
- TRBJ1-2 TRBV30 - CAWSASPSPYGYTF TGTGCCTGGAGTGCGAGCCCCAGCCCGTATGGCTACACCTTC
- TRBJ1-5 TRBV4-1 - CASSQDEGRVNQPQHF TGCGCCAGCAGCCAAGATGAAGGCAGGGTAAATCAGCCCCAGCATTTT
- TRBJ1-1 TRBV24-1 - CATSAAGGRDEAFF TGTGCCACCAGTGCGGCTGGAGGCCGGGATGAGGCTTTCTTT
TRBD1 TRBJ1-1 TRBV14 - CASSLHTGGKGAEAFF TGTGCCAGCAGTCTACACACAGGGGGCAAGGGGGCTGAAGCTTTCTTT
TRBD1 TRBJ2-7 TRBV10-1 - CASSGQGSYEQYF TGCGCCAGCAGTGGACAGGGGAGCTACGAGCAGTACTTC
- TRBJ1-4 TRBV11-1 - CASSFRPSTNEKLFF TGTGCCAGCAGCTTCCGACCATCAACTAATGAAAAACTGTTTTTT
TRBD1 TRBJ2-4 TRBV2 - CASTTGAGNIQYF TGTGCCAGCACGACAGGGGCTGGAAACATTCAGTACTTC
- TRBJ2-7 TRBV7-9 few CAAGGLYEQYF TGTGCCGCCGGCGGACTCTACGAGCAGTACTTC
- TRBJ2-7 TRBV6-5 - CASSYDGGGTPYEQYF TGTGCCAGCAGTTACGATGGGGGCGGGACACCCTACGAGCAGTACTTC
TRBD2 TRBJ2-7 TRBV7-3 - CASSSGLAGLVDEQYF TGTGCCAGCAGCTCCGGACTAGCGGGATTAGTCGACGAGCAGTACTTC
- TRBJ2-2 TRBV15 - CATSREQINTGELFF TGTGCCACCAGCAGAGAACAGATTAACACCGGGGAGCTGTTTTTT
- TRBJ1-2 TRBV7-9 - CASSTPKGEGLRGYTF TGTGCCAGCAGCACCCCGAAGGGGGAAGGGTTGCGTGGCTACACCTTC
- TRBJ1-1 TRBV27 - CASSLSGGTEAFF TGTGCCAGCAGTTTATCGGGCGGCACTGAAGCTTTCTTT
- TRBJ2-3 TRBV18 once CASLTSTDTQYF TGTGCCAGCCTAACGAGCACAGATACGCAGTATTTT
- TRBJ2-3 TRBV6-1 - CASSEPGVTDTQYF TGTGCCAGCAGTGAACCGGGAGTCACAGATACGCAGTATTTT
TRBD1 TRBJ2-7 TRBV4-1 - CASSQGTGDEQYF TGCGCCAGCAGCCAGGGTACAGGGGACGAGCAGTACTTC
TRBD2 TRBJ2-1 TRBV7-8 - CAGGLAGTEQFF TGTGCCGGGGGACTAGCGGGGACTGAGCAGTTCTTC
- TRBJ2-1 TRBV4-1 - CASSQDRRLLRDEQFF TGCGCCAGCAGCCAAGATCGTCGGCTATTAAGGGATGAGCAGTTCTTC
- TRBJ2-7 TRBV6-6 once CASSYPPGSYEQYF TGTGCCAGCAGTTACCCACCGGGGTCCTACGAGCAGTACTTC